A selection of T cell receptor beta chains follows, all from one sample in a study of blood T cell repertoires in COVID-19. Some clones are missing from TCRdb's copy, which holds only in-frame ones; the method was immunoSEQ multiplex PCR. Of fewer than 250,000 clones listed, about 88% are singletons. Sequences were obtained from PBMCs or T cells enriched from blood (not recorded which). The origin of the receptors is a woman in her 30s who had recovered from COVID-19. Both conserved end residues are part of each CDR3. A D gene is named only where the DNA matches it firmly. Clone size is not always given. Where it is, it says once, few, many or a class for expanded clones.

v_gene,d_gene,j_gene,abundance,CDR3nt,CDR3aa
TRBV7-6,TRBD2,TRBJ2-1,NA,TGTGCCAGCAGCTCGCAGGGGACTAGCCTTGATGAGCAGTTCTTC,CASSSQGTSLDEQFF
TRBV28,NA,TRBJ1-6,many,TGTGCCAGCAGTTTCACAGGGAATAAATGGTCACCCCTCCACTTT,CASSFTGNKWSPLHF
TRBV6-1,NA,TRBJ1-5,once,TGTGCCAGCAGTGAACAGGGGCCGGGGTATCAGCCCCAGCATTTT,CASSEQGPGYQPQHF
TRBV12-3/TRBV12-4,NA,TRBJ2-7,NA,TGTGCCAGCCAGGGAGGATACTACGAGCAGTACTTC,CASQGGYYEQYF
TRBV5-1,TRBD1,TRBJ1-1,NA,TGCGCCAGCAGCTCGTCTCCTCCGGGACAGGGGGACACTGAAGCTTTCTTT,CASSSSPPGQGDTEAFF
TRBV7-8,NA,TRBJ1-4,NA,TGTGCCAGCAGCTTAGGTGTTCCGACAGGATTAGAAAAACTGTTTTTT,CASSLGVPTGLEKLFF
TRBV29-1,TRBD1,TRBJ1-2,NA,TGCAGCGTTGAAATGGGACAGGGCATTCTCGGTGGCTACACCTTC,CSVEMGQGILGGYTF
TRBV6-6,NA,TRBJ2-3,NA,TGTGCCAGCAGTCCCCTCGGACAGACTAGCACAGATACGCAGTATTTT,CASSPLGQTSTDTQYF
TRBV5-4,TRBD1,TRBJ1-1,NA,TGTGCCAGCAGCTCGACAGGGACCACTGAAGCTTTCTTT,CASSSTGTTEAFF
TRBV2,TRBD2,TRBJ2-7,NA,TGTGCCAGCAGTGAAGATATAGCGGGAGCGGGCGAGCAGTACTTC,CASSEDIAGAGEQYF
TRBV5-5,TRBD1,TRBJ1-3,NA,TGTGCCAGCAGCTCGCCGGACAGGTCTGGAAACACCATATATTTT,CASSSPDRSGNTIYF
TRBV7-8,NA,TRBJ1-1,NA,TGTGCCAGCAGCTTAGCCGTAGGACAGCTCGCCACTGAAGCTTTCTTT,CASSLAVGQLATEAFF
TRBV7-9,TRBD1,TRBJ2-7,NA,TGTGCCAGCAGCCATAACGGACAGGCCTTCTCCTACGAGCAGTACTTC,CASSHNGQAFSYEQYF
TRBV2,NA,TRBJ1-6,NA,TGTGCCAGCAGGACAGCGGACAGTTTCAATTCACCCCTCCACTTT,CASRTADSFNSPLHF
TRBV20-1,NA,TRBJ1-1,NA,TGCAGTGCCGCGGGACCCACTGAAGCTTTCTTT,CSAAGPTEAFF
TRBV27,NA,TRBJ1-5,NA,TGTGCCAGCAGTTTAAACAGGGACAATCAGCCCCAGCATTTT,CASSLNRDNQPQHF
TRBV5-1,TRBD1,TRBJ1-1,NA,TGCGCCAGCAGCTTGGCCAGGGGGCGCTTGGACACTGAAGCTTTCTTT,CASSLARGRLDTEAFF
TRBV20-1,TRBD1,TRBJ1-6,NA,TGCAGTGCTAGTGCCGGGACAGCAAATTCACCCCTCCACTTT,CSASAGTANSPLHF
TRBV5-4,TRBD1,TRBJ2-7,NA,TGTGCCAGCAGCTCGGCCGGGACAGGGGCCTACGAGCAGTACTTC,CASSSAGTGAYEQYF
TRBV9,TRBD2,TRBJ2-3,NA,TGTGCCAGCAGCGTTCAATATAGCGGGACTAGCACAGATACGCAGTATTTT,CASSVQYSGTSTDTQYF
TRBV2,NA,TRBJ1-2,NA,TGTGCCACACTTATTCAGGGTAACTATGGCTACACCTTC,CATLIQGNYGYTF
TRBV7-9,NA,TRBJ1-2,once,TGTGCCAGCAGCTTAGCGCCCCAGCCTACTACTAACTATGGCTACACCTTC,CASSLAPQPTTNYGYTF
TRBV28,TRBD2,TRBJ2-1,NA,TGTGCCAGCAGTTTATCCGCTAGCGGGGGGGGCAATGAGCAGTTCTTC,CASSLSASGGGNEQFF
TRBV28,NA,TRBJ2-1,NA,TGTGCCAGCAGTTTGGGGACACACAATGAGCAGTTCTTC,CASSLGTHNEQFF
TRBV6-6,TRBD1,TRBJ1-5,NA,TGTGCCGTCTCAGGGGGACAGCCCCAGCATTTT,CAVSGGQPQHF
TRBV5-1,TRBD1,TRBJ2-3,NA,TGCGCCAGCAGCTTGGTGGGACAGGGGTTAGGTGATACGCAGTATTTT,CASSLVGQGLGDTQYF
TRBV2,TRBD1,TRBJ1-1,NA,TGTGCCAGCCGGCAGGCTCCGGACAGGGGGAAATGGAACACTGAAGCTTTCTTT,CASRQAPDRGKWNTEAFF
TRBV19,TRBD2,TRBJ2-1,NA,TGTGCCAGTAGTAGGACTAGCGGGGGGGCCAGGTATGAGCAGTTCTTC,CASSRTSGGARYEQFF
TRBV5-1,TRBD1,TRBJ1-4,NA,TGCGCCAGCAGCGGAGGGGACAGGGCAACTAATGAAAAACTGTTTTTT,CASSGGDRATNEKLFF
TRBV7-6,NA,TRBJ1-1,NA,TGTGCCAGCAGCTTAGATCCAGGATCGAACACTGAAGCTTTCTTT,CASSLDPGSNTEAFF
TRBV4-2,TRBD2,TRBJ2-1,NA,TGTGCCAGCAGCCAAGAACTTAGAAGACTAGCACAACATGAGCAGTTCTTC,CASSQELRRLAQHEQFF
TRBV5-1,TRBD1,TRBJ1-2,NA,TGCGCCAGCAGCTTGACAGGGGATAACTATGGCTACACCTTC,CASSLTGDNYGYTF
TRBV29-1,NA,TRBJ1-1,few,TGCAGCGTTAGCGGTTGGGAGAACACTGAAGCTTTCTTT,CSVSGWENTEAFF
TRBV18,TRBD2,TRBJ2-1,NA,TGTGCCAGCTCACCACCCAGCGGGAGAGACAATGAGCAGTTCTTC,CASSPPSGRDNEQFF
TRBV24-1,NA,TRBJ1-2,NA,TGTGCCACCAGTGATTTGGACAGCTTCTATGGCTACACCTTC,CATSDLDSFYGYTF
TRBV24-1,NA,TRBJ2-1,NA,TGTGCCACCAGTGATTTTTATAGTACAGGGCCCCAGTTCTTC,CATSDFYSTGPQFF
TRBV6-5,TRBD1,TRBJ1-3,NA,TGTGCCAGCAGACAGGGGGCTGGAAACACCATATATTTT,CASRQGAGNTIYF
TRBV5-6,TRBD1,TRBJ1-2,NA,TGTGCCAGCAGGTTACCCTCAGGGGGCGTCTATGGCTACACCTTC,CASRLPSGGVYGYTF
TRBV27,TRBD1,TRBJ2-5,NA,TGTGCCAGCAGTCCAAGGACAGGACAGGAGACCCAGTACTTC,CASSPRTGQETQYF
TRBV9,NA,TRBJ1-2,NA,TGTGCCAGCAGCCCTCCCCCAGGCTATGGCTACACCTTC,CASSPPPGYGYTF
TRBV28,TRBD2,TRBJ2-1,NA,TGTGCCAGTCTAGCGGGGGGCTCCTACAATGAGCAGTTCTTC,CASLAGGSYNEQFF
TRBV3-1/TRBV3-2,NA,TRBJ1-4,NA,TGTGCCAGCAGCCAAAGTGGGGGGGTGGGTGAAAAACTGTTTTTT,CASSQSGGVGEKLFF
TRBV7-9,TRBD1,TRBJ2-7,NA,TGTGCCAGCAGCGCGAACAGGGGGACCAACGAGCAGTACTTC,CASSANRGTNEQYF
TRBV12-3/TRBV12-4,NA,TRBJ1-1,NA,TGTGCCAGCAGTCCGCATAGGGGGACTGAAGCTTTCTTT,CASSPHRGTEAFF
TRBV6-4,NA,TRBJ1-5,once,TGTGCCAGCAGGACAAGGGGCAGGGGCCGCGTTCGTGGTAATCAGCCCCAGCATTTT,CASRTRGRGRVRGNQPQHF
TRBV28,NA,TRBJ2-2,NA,TGTGCCAGCAGATTGGACAGCACCGGGGAGCTGTTTTTT,CASRLDSTGELFF
TRBV10-1,TRBD1,TRBJ1-2,NA,TGCGCCAGCACCGCCGACAGGGGAAGTGGCTACACCTTC,CASTADRGSGYTF
TRBV2,NA,TRBJ1-1,NA,TGTGCCATCGCGAATAACACTGAAGCTTTCTTT,CAIANNTEAFF
TRBV10-1,NA,TRBJ2-4,once,TGCGCCAGCAGTGCGATTTTGGGGACACCGGGGCACATTCAGTACTTC,CASSAILGTPGHIQYF
TRBV9,NA,TRBJ1-4,NA,TGTGCCAGCAGCGCGGGGGACCCGGGAGGTGAAAAACTGTTTTTT,CASSAGDPGGEKLFF
TRBV18,TRBD2,TRBJ2-5,NA,TGTGCCAGCTCACCCCGGACTAGCGGGGGGGAGACCCAGTACTTC,CASSPRTSGGETQYF